The text below deals with one T cell receptor (beta chain). This record comes from a study of shared clonotypes between healthy human individuals. CD45RO-negative cells were positively selected for CCR7, leaving out terminally differentiated effector memory CD45RA+ cells. V shed 5 bases, J shed 7 bases, and the junction held 16 bases outside the gene matches. The CDR3 loop spans 18 amino acids. CDR1 is SEHNR and CDR2 is FQNEAQ in the germline V gene (reference sequence). Repertoires were generated with immunoSEQ multiplex PCR, while TCRdb's copy carries only in-frame clones and drops some. The sample includes about 2.1 million clones, 93% seen only once; the top ten take about 1.7%.

The clonotype comes from a man between 18 and 35 years old in good health. Some clones in this sample may be carry-over from other donors' samples. This sequence joins TRBV7-9 and TRBJ1-5; 11 bases align to TRBD1. Sequenced input: naive CD8+ T cells from PBMCs. This CDR3 is CASSHYPPGTGGEQPQHF. The CDR3 DNA reads as TGTGCCAGCAGCCATTACCCTCCGGGGACAGGGGGGGAGCAGCCCCAGCATTTT.